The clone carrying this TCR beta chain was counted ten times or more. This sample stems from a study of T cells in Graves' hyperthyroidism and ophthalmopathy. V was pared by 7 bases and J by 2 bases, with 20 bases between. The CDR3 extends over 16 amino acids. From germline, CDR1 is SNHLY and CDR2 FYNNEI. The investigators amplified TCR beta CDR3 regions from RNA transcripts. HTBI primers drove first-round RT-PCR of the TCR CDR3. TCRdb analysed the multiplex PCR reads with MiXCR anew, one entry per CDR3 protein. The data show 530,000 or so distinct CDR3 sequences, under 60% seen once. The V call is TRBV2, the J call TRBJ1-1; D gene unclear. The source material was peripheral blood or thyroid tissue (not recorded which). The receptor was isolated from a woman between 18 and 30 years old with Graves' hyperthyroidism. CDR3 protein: CASNPGRVRANTEAFF. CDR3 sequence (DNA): TGTGCCAGCAATCCAGGCCGGGTGAGGGCTAACACTGAAGCTTTCTTT. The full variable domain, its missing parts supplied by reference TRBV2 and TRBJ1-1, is EPEVTQTPSHQVTQMGQEVILRCVPISNHLYFYWYRQILGQKVEFLVSFYNNEISEKSEIFDDQFSVERPDGSNFTLKIRSTKLEDSAMYFCASNPGRVRANTEAFFGQGTRLTVV.